Listed here are 8 T cell receptor beta chains from one sample, sequenced in a study of blood T cell repertoires in COVID-19. The repertoire was sequenced with immunoSEQ multiplex PCR; TCRdb's copy has only in-frame clones and lacks some. Seen here are approximately 210,000 clones, approximately 91% observed once, and the top ten hold about 6.8%. Sequenced sample: peripheral blood. The receptors here all came from a woman between 40 and 50 years old who had recovered from COVID-19.

The rearrangement links TRBV5-1 to TRBJ2-1; D not certain. Germline V gene data show CDR1 as SGHRS and CDR2 as YFSETQ. The CDR3 has 18 amino acids. V was clipped by 0 bases and J by 0 bases, with 16 bases between them. This chain's CDR3 is CASSLETFGPGSYNEQFF. CDR3 DNA sequence: TGCGCCAGCAGCTTGGAAACATTTGGGCCTGGCTCCTACAATGAGCAGTTCTTC.

This chain joins TRBV5-1 and TRBJ2-6, with a possible D match to TRBD2 (5 bases). Germline V gene data show CDR1 as SGHRS and CDR2 as YFSETQ. With 2 bases removed from V and 1 base from J, the gap between germline ends came to 7 bases. The CDR3 covers 15 residues. In DNA, the CDR3 is TGCGCCAGCAGCTTCGGGGTTTCTGGGGCCAACGTCCTGACTTTC. It is translated as CASSFGVSGANVLTF.

This rearrangement joins TRBV4-3 to TRBJ2-1; D perhaps matches TRBD1 (6 bases). Trimming shortened V by 2 bases and J by 0 bases, and 11 bases separated the two germline ends. Germline loops: CDR1 LGHNA, CDR2 YSLEER. This CDR3 is 16 amino acids long. The chain's CDR3 is CASSQQGMSSYNEQFF. As DNA, the CDR3 is TGCGCCAGCAGCCAACAGGGGATGAGCTCCTACAATGAGCAGTTCTTC.

The chain is built from TRBV19 and TRBJ2-1, with 10 bases aligning to TRBD2. The CDR3 covers 16 residues. CDR1 is LNHDA and CDR2 is SQIVND in the germline V gene (reference sequence). The V segment lost 4 bases and the J segment 3 bases; nucleotides outside the gene matches: 6. This CDR3 is CASSTFTSGIYNEQFF. CDR3 nucleotides: TGTGCCAGTAGTACCTTCACTAGCGGGATCTACAATGAGCAGTTCTTC.

The chain joins TRBV19 to TRBJ1-5; tentatively, D is TRBD1 (6 bases). The CDR3 extends over 17 amino acids. V was shortened by 0 bases and J by 6 bases, with 18 bases between the two germline ends. Germline CDR1 is LNHDA and CDR2 is SQIVND (reference sequence). CDR3 coding DNA: TGTGCCAGTAGTATAGATGGAACAGGGCGGTTCGGTCAGCCCCAGCATTTT. Protein product: CASSIDGTGRFGQPQHF.

The CDR3 is CASSLDREDEQFF. As DNA, the CDR3 is TGTGCCAGCAGTTTGGACAGGGAGGATGAGCAGTTCTTC. The V call is TRBV28, the J call TRBJ2-1; 8 bases line up with TRBD1. The V gene end was trimmed by 3 bases and the J gene end by 8 bases; junction bases not matched to a gene: 3. Looked up from germline, CDR1 is MDHEN and CDR2 is SYDVKM. The CDR3 sequence is 13 residues long. Full variable domain (remainder filled in from reference TRBV28 and TRBJ2-1): DVKVTQSSRYLVKRTGEKVFLECVQDMDHENMFWYRQDPGLGLRLIYFSYDVKMKEKGDIPEGYSVSREKKERFSLILESASTNQTSMYLCASSLDREDEQFFGPGTRLTVL.

This clone was seen only once. V usage is TRBV6-2 or TRBV6-3 and J usage is TRBJ2-1, with no clear D. CDR3 length: 15 residues. From germline, CDR1 is MNHEY and CDR2 SVGEGT. Trimming removed 2 bases from V and 6 bases from J, with 14 bases in between. The CDR3 region is CASSYNLIGVNEQFF. The CDR3 DNA is TGTGCCAGCAGTTACAATCTCATCGGAGTCAATGAGCAGTTCTTC.

V usage is TRBV19 and J usage is TRBJ2-1; TRBD1 is a possible D gene (5 bases). CDR1 is LNHDA, CDR2 SQIVND, per germline (reference sequence). The CDR3 totals 14 residues. V lost 3 bases and J lost 7, with 13 bases in between. The CDR3 reads CASSMPRVRNEQFF. The CDR3 DNA sequence: TGTGCCAGTAGTATGCCCAGGGTTAGAAATGAGCAGTTCTTC.